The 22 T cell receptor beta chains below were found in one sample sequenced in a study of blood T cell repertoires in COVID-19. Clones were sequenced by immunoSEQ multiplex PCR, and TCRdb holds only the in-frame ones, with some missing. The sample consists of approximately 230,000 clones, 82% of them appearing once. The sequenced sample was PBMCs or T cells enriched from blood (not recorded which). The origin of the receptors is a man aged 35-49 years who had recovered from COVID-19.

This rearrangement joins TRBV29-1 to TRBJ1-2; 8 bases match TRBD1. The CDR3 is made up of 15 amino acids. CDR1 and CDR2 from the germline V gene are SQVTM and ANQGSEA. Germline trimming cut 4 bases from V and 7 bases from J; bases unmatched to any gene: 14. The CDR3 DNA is TGCAGCGTTGCAGGACAGGGCCTCCGGGGGCTTGGCTACACCTTC. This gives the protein CSVAGQGLRGLGYTF.

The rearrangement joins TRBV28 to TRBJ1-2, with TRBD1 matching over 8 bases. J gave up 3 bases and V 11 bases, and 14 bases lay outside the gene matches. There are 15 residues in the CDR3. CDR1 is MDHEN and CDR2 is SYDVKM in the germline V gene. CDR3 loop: CACWTGTLSYYGYTF. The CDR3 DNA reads TGTGCCTGCTGGACAGGGACTTTAAGCTACTATGGCTACACCTTC.

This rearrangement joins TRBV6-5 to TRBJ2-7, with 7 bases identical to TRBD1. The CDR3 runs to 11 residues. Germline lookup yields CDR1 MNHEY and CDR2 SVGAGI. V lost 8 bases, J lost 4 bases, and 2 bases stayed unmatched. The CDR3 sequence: CASQQGYEQYF. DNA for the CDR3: TGTGCCAGCCAACAGGGGTACGAGCAGTACTTC.

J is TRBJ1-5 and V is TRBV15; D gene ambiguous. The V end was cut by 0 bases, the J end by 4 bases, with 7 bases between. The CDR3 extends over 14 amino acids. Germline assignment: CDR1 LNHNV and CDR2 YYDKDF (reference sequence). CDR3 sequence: CATSREGRNQPQHF. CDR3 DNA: TGTGCCACCAGCAGAGAGGGGAGGAATCAGCCCCAGCATTTT.

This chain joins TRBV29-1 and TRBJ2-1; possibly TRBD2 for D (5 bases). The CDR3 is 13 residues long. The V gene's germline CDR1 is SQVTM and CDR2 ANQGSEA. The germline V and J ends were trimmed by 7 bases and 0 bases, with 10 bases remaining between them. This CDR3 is CSDRGSSYNEQFF. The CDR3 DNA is TGCAGCGATCGGGGTAGCTCCTACAATGAGCAGTTCTTC.

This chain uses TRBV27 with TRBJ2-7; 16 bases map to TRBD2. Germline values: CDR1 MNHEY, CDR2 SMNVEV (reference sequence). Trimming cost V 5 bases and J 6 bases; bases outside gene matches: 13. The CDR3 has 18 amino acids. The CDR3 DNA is TGTGCCAGCAGTATATACGGGACTAGCGGGGGGGTGAGAATCGAGCAGTACTTC. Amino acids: CASSIYGTSGGVRIEQYF.

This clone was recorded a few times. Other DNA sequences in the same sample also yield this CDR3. The CDR3 DNA reads as TGTGCCAGCAGTAGGGGACAGGGTACAGATACGCAGTATTTT. Residues: CASSRGQGTDTQYF. The V gene is TRBV5-6, the J gene TRBJ2-3, with TRBD1 identical over 9 bases. Germline CDR1 is SGHDT and CDR2 is YYEEEE. With V trimmed by 5 bases and J by 3 bases, 4 bases remained unmatched. This CDR3 comprises 14 residues.

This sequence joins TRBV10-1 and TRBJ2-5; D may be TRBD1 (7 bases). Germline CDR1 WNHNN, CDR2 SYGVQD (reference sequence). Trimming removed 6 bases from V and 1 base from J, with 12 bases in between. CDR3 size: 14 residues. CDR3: CASRRDRLQETQYF. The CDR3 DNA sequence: TGCGCCAGCAGGCGGGACAGACTCCAAGAGACCCAGTACTTC.

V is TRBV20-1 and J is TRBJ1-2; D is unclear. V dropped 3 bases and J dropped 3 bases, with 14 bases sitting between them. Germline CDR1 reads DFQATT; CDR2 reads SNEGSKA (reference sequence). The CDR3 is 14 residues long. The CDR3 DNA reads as TGCAGTGCTAGTAATCCCAGAACCTACTATGGCTACACCTTC. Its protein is CSASNPRTYYGYTF.

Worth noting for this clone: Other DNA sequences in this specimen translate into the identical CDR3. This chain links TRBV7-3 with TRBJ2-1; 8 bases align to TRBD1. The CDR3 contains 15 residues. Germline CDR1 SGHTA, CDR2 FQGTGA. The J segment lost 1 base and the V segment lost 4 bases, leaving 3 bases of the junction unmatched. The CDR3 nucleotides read TGTGCCAGCAGCTCCGGGACAGGATCCTACAATGAGCAGTTCTTC. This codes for CASSSGTGSYNEQFF.

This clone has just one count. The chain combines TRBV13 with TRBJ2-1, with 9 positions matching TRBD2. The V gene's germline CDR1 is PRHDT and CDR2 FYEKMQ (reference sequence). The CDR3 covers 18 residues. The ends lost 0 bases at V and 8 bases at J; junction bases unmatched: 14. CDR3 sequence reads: CASSLGRTSDITPDEQFF. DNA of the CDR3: TGTGCCAGCAGCTTAGGCCGGACTAGCGATATTACTCCGGATGAGCAGTTCTTC.

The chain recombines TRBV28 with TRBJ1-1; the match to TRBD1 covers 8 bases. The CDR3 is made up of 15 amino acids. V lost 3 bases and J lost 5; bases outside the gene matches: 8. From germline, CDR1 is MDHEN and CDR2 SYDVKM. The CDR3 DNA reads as TGTGCCAGCAGTTTTGGTGACAGGGGAGGGACTGAAGCTTTCTTT. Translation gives CASSFGDRGGTEAFF.

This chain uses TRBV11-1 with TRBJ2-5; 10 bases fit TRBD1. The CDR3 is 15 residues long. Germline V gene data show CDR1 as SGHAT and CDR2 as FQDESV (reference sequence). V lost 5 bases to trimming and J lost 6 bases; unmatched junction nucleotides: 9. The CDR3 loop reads CASSSRQGAYQTQYF. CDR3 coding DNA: TGTGCCAGCAGCAGCAGACAGGGGGCGTACCAGACCCAGTACTTC. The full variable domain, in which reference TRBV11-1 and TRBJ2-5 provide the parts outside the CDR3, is EAEVAQSPRYKITEKSQAVAFWCDPISGHATLYWYRQILGQGPELLVQFQDESVVDDSQLPKDRFSAERLKGVDSTLKIQPAELGDSAMYLCASSSRQGAYQTQYFGPGTRLLVL.

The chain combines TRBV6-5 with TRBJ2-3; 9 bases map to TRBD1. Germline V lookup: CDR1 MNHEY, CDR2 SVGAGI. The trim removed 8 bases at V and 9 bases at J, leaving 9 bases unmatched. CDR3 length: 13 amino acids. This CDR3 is CASAGTGMRTQYF. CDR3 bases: TGTGCCAGCGCCGGGACAGGGATGCGGACGCAGTATTTT.

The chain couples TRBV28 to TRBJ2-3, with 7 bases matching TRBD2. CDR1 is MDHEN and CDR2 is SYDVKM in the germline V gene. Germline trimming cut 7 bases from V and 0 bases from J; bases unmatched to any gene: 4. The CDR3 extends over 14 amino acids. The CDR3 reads CASNRLASTDTQYF. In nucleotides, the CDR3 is TGTGCCAGCAATAGACTAGCTAGCACAGATACGCAGTATTTT. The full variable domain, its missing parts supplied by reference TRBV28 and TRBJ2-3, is DVKVTQSSRYLVKRTGEKVFLECVQDMDHENMFWYRQDPGLGLRLIYFSYDVKMKEKGDIPEGYSVSREKKERFSLILESASTNQTSMYLCASNRLASTDTQYFGPGTRLTVL.

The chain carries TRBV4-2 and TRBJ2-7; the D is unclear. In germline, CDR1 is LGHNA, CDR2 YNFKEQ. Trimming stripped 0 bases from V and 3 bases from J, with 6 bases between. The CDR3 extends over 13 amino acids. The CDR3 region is CASSQEIVYEQYF. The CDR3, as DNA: TGTGCCAGCAGCCAAGAAATAGTCTACGAGCAGTACTTC.

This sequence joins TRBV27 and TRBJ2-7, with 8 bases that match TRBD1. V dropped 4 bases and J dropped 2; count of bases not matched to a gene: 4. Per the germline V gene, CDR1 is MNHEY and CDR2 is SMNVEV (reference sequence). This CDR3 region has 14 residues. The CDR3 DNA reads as TGTGCCAGCAGTTCGCCGACAGGGGCCTACGAGCAGTACTTC. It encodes CASSSPTGAYEQYF.

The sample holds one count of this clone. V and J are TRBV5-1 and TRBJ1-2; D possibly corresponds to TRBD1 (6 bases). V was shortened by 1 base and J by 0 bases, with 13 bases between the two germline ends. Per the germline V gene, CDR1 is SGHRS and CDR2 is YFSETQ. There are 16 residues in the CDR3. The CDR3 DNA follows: TGCGCCAGCAGCTTGATTCCTGCAGGGGCTAACTATGGCTACACCTTC. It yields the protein CASSLIPAGANYGYTF.

DNA of the CDR3: TGTGCCAGTAGTATCAGATCGGGGGGGCCAGAGACCCAGTACTTC. Amino acid sequence: CASSIRSGGPETQYF. This chain links TRBV19 with TRBJ2-5, with 8 bases lining up with TRBD2. Germline V gene sequence: CDR1 LNHDA, CDR2 SQIVND (reference sequence). V shed 3 bases, J shed 4 bases, and the junction held 7 bases outside the gene matches. The CDR3 length is 15 residues.

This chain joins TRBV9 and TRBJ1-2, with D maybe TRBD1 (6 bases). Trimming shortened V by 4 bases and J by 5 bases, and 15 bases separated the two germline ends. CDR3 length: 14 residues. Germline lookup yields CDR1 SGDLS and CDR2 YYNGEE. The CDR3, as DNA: TGTGCCAGCAGCTCAGGGGCGGCAGATTATGGCTACACCTTC. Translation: CASSSGAADYGYTF.

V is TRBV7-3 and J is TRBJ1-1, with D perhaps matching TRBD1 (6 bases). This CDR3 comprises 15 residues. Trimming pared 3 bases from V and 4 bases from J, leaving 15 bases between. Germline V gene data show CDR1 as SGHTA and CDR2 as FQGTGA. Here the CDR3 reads CASSLGPTGSTEAFF. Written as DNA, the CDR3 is TGTGCCAGCAGCTTGGGCCCAACAGGGAGCACTGAAGCTTTCTTT.

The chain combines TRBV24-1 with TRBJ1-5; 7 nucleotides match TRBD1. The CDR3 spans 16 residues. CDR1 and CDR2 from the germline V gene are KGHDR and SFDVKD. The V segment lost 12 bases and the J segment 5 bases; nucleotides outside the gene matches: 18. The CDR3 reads CAAPRPQGRSDQPQHF. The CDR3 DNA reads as TGTGCCGCCCCGAGACCACAGGGGAGGAGTGATCAGCCCCAGCATTTT.